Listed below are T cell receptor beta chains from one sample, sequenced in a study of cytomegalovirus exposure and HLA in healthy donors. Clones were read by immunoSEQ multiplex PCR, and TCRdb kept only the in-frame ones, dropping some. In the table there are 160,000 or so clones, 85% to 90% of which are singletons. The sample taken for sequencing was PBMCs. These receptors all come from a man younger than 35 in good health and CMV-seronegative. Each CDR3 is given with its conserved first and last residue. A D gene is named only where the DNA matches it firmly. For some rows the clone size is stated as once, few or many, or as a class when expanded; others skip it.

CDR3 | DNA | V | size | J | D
CAISETSGRVQFF | TGTGCCATCAGTGAAACTAGCGGGAGGGTCCAGTTCTTC | TRBV10-3 | NA | TRBJ2-1 | TRBD2
CASSLSSSGTLAYNEQFF | TGCGCCAGCAGCTTGTCATCTAGCGGGACCCTAGCCTACAATGAGCAGTTCTTC | TRBV5-1 | NA | TRBJ2-1 | TRBD2
CATYKGNEKLFF | TGTGCCACTTATAAGGGGAATGAAAAACTGTTTTTT | TRBV10-3 | NA | TRBJ1-4 | NA
CASSLGSRVYEQFF | TGCGCCAGCAGCTTGGGCTCCAGGGTTTACGAGCAGTTCTTC | TRBV5-1 | NA | TRBJ2-1 | NA
CASRPKLAGGRPDTQYF | TGTGCCAGCAGACCTAAATTAGCGGGGGGGCGTCCAGATACGCAGTATTTT | TRBV2 | NA | TRBJ2-3 | TRBD2
CASSFRGAYGYTF | TGTGCCAGCAGTTTTCGGGGGGCCTATGGCTACACCTTC | TRBV28 | few | TRBJ1-2 | NA
CAVIQTYEQYF | TGTGCCGTTATACAGACCTACGAGCAGTACTTC | TRBV2 | few | TRBJ2-7 | NA
CASREGQENYNEQFF | TGCGCCAGCAGGGAGGGACAGGAAAACTACAATGAGCAGTTCTTC | TRBV5-1 | NA | TRBJ2-1 | TRBD1
CASTEGPGGMGNQPQHF | TGTGCCAGCACCGAGGGGCCGGGAGGGATGGGCAATCAGCCCCAGCATTTT | TRBV2 | NA | TRBJ1-5 | NA
CASGSSGRVGELFF | TGTGCCAGCGGAAGTAGCGGGAGGGTCGGGGAGCTGTTTTTT | TRBV9 | NA | TRBJ2-2 | TRBD2
CASLADSLYNEQFF | TGTGCCAGTCTAGCGGATAGCCTCTACAATGAGCAGTTCTTC | TRBV11-2 | NA | TRBJ2-1 | TRBD2
CASGPGGTGELFF | TGTGCCAGCGGCCCAGGGGGCACCGGGGAGCTGTTTTTT | TRBV6-1 | NA | TRBJ2-2 | TRBD1
CAISESGEVCF | TGTGCCATCAGTGAGTCAGGGGAGGTGTGCTTC | TRBV10-3 | few | TRBJ2-7 | NA
CASSLGGSSNQPQHF | TGTGCCAGCAGCTTGGGGGGCAGCAGCAATCAGCCCCAGCATTTT | TRBV5-8 | NA | TRBJ1-5 | NA
CARGQGDTQYF | TGTGCCAGGGGACAGGGAGATACGCAGTATTTT | TRBV7-2 | few | TRBJ2-3 | TRBD1
CASSYTGGSGELFF | TGTGCCAGCAGTTACACGGGGGGGTCCGGGGAGCTGTTTTTT | TRBV6-6 | NA | TRBJ2-2 | TRBD2
CASSVQGPRNQPQHF | TGTGCCAGCAGTGTACAGGGACCTCGCAATCAGCCCCAGCATTTT | TRBV28 | NA | TRBJ1-5 | NA
CASSPGDNYGYTF | TGTGCCAGCAGCCCAGGGGACAACTATGGCTACACCTTC | TRBV28 | NA | TRBJ1-2 | NA
CASGRDTHSNQPQHF | TGTGCCAGCGGACGGGACACTCATAGCAATCAGCCCCAGCATTTT | TRBV6-5 | NA | TRBJ1-5 | NA
CASSPFDSGITGELFF | TGCGCCAGCAGCCCGTTTGATAGCGGGATTACCGGGGAGCTGTTTTTT | TRBV4-1 | once | TRBJ2-2 | TRBD2
CASGPWQQETQYF | TGTGCCAGCGGCCCCTGGCAGCAAGAGACCCAGTACTTC | TRBV6-5 | NA | TRBJ2-5 | NA
CASRPPPGIVNQPQHF | TGTGCCAGCAGGCCCCCCCCCGGGATAGTGAATCAGCCCCAGCATTTT | TRBV2 | NA | TRBJ1-5 | NA
CASSPRRQGGLGSPLHF | TGTGCCAGTAGCCCCAGAAGACAGGGGGGACTTGGGTCACCCCTCCACTTT | TRBV19 | few | TRBJ1-6 | TRBD1
CARNRPTGNTIYF | TGTGCGAGAAACAGGCCTACGGGAAACACCATATATTTT | TRBV11-2 | NA | TRBJ1-3 | NA
CASSPRDRGYYGYTF | TGTGCCAGCTCCCCCCGGGACAGGGGGTACTATGGCTACACCTTC | TRBV28 | NA | TRBJ1-2 | TRBD1
CASSQGFRSSYNEQFF | TGCGCCAGCAGCCAAGGTTTCCGCAGTTCCTACAATGAGCAGTTCTTC | TRBV4-1 | NA | TRBJ2-1 | NA
CASSEGIGGEAFF | TGTGCCAGCAGTGAAGGTATAGGGGGTGAAGCTTTCTTT | TRBV6-1 | NA | TRBJ1-1 | NA
CASSPKPGRVPHGYTF | TGCGCCAGCAGCCCAAAGCCAGGGAGGGTCCCTCATGGCTACACCTTC | TRBV5-1 | once | TRBJ1-2 | NA
CASSPRLNNEQFF | TGCGCCAGCAGCCCCAGACTAAACAATGAGCAGTTCTTC | TRBV4-3 | NA | TRBJ2-1 | NA
CASSEQGFNEKLFF | TGTGCCAGCAGTGAACAGGGCTTCAATGAAAAACTGTTTTTT | TRBV6-4 | NA | TRBJ1-4 | NA
CASSLRIGNPNTEAFF | TGTGCCAGCAGCCTGAGGATCGGGAATCCGAACACTGAAGCTTTCTTT | TRBV14 | NA | TRBJ1-1 | NA
CASSFSREGSYGYTF | TGCGCCAGCAGCTTCTCGAGGGAGGGATCCTATGGCTACACCTTC | TRBV5-1 | NA | TRBJ1-2 | NA
CASSYSTSGSQETQYF | TGTGCCAGCAGTTATTCGACTAGCGGCTCCCAAGAGACCCAGTACTTC | TRBV6-6 | NA | TRBJ2-5 | TRBD2
CATSRVGQGNYGYTF | TGTGCCACCAGCAGAGTTGGGCAGGGTAACTATGGCTACACCTTC | TRBV15 | NA | TRBJ1-2 | NA